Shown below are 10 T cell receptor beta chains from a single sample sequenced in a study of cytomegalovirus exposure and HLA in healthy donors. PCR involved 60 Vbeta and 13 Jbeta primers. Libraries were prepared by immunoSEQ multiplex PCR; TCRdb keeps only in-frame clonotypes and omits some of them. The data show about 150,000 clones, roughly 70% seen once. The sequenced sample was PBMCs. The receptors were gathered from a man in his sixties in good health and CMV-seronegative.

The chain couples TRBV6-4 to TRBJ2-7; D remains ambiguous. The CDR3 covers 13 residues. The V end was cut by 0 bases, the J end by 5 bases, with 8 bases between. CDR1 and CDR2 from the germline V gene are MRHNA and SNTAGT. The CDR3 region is CASSDSVSDEQYF. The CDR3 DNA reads TGTGCCAGCAGTGACTCGGTGTCAGACGAGCAGTACTTC.

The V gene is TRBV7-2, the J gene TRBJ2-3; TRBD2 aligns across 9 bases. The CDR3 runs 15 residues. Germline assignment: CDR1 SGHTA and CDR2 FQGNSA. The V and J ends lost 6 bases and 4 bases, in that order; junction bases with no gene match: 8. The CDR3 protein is CASSSLAGAPDTQYF. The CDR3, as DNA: TGTGCCAGCAGTTCCTTAGCGGGAGCCCCAGATACGCAGTATTTT.

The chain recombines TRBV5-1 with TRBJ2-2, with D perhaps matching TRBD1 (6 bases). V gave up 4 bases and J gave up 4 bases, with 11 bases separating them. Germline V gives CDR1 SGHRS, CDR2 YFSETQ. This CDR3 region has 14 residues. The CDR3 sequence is CASSDGQFTGELFF. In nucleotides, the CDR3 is TGCGCCAGCAGCGACGGACAGTTCACCGGGGAGCTGTTTTTT.

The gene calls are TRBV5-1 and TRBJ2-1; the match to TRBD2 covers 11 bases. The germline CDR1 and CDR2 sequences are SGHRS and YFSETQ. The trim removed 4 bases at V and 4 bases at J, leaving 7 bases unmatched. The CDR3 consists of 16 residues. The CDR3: CASSPILAGAYNEQFF. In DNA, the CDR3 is TGCGCCAGCAGCCCAATACTAGCGGGGGCGTACAATGAGCAGTTCTTC.

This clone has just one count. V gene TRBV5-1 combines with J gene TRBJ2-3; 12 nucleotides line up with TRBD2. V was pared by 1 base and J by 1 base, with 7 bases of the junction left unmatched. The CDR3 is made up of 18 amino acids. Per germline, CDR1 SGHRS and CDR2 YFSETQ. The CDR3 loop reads CASSLSASGRDGTDTQYF. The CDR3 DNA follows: TGCGCCAGCAGCTTGTCTGCTAGCGGGAGGGATGGCACAGATACGCAGTATTTT.

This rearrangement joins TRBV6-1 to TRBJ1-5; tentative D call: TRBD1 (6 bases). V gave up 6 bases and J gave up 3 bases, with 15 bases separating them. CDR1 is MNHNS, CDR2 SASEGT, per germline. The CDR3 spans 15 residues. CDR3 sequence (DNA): TGTGCCAGCAGCTCTCCGAGGGGGTACAATCAGCCCCAGCATTTT. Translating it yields CASSSPRGYNQPQHF.

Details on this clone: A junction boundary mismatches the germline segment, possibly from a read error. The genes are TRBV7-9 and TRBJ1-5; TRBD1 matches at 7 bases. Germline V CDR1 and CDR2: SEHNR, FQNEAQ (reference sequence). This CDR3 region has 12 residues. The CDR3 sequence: CSSSDRVGPQHF. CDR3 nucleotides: TGTTCCAGCAGCGACAGGGTTGGGCCCCAGCATTTT.

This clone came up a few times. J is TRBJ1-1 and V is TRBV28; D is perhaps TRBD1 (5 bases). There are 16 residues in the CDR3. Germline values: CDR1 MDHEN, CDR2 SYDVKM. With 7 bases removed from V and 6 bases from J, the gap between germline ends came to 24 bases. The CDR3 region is CASNSYPDKVNAEAFF. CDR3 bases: TGTGCCAGCAATTCATACCCGGACAAAGTCAACGCTGAAGCTTTCTTT.

The CDR3 DNA follows: TGTGCCAGCAGTGAAGCGCGCGGCCTAGCGGGACGAAAAGAGACCCAGTACTTC. As protein: CASSEARGLAGRKETQYF. The chain couples TRBV6-1 to TRBJ2-5; TRBD2 matches at 9 bases. V trimming: 0 bases; J trimming: 3 bases; junction bases outside the gene matches: 11. CDR1 is MNHNS, CDR2 SASEGT, per germline. The CDR3 has 18 residues.

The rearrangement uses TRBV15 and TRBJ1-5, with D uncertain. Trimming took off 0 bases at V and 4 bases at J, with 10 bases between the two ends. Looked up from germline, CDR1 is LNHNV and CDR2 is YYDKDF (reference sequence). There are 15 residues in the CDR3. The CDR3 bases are TGTGCCACCAGCAGAGATCTTGCGGATAATCAGCCCCAGCATTTT. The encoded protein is CATSRDLADNQPQHF.